The clone carrying this TCR beta chain was detected only once. Its matching antigen is unknown. The data originate from a study of identical twins. Study conclusions and caveats: A lower insertion count was a feature of abundant cord blood beta clonotypes, with no such feature in memory repertoires.

The V and J ends lost 3 bases and 6 bases, in that order; junction bases with no gene match: 6. The CDR3 has 15 residues. CDR1 is SEHNR, CDR2 FQNEAQ, per germline (reference sequence). TCRdb redid the calling of the 5' RACE reads with MiXCR, one entry per CDR3 protein. This table has 1.5 million to 2 million distinct CDR3 sequences, more than 30% appearing once. The chain recombines TRBV7-9 with TRBJ1-4, with 8 bases matching TRBD1. The sample consisted of cord blood. This clonotype was sampled from a newborn girl in good health. This CDR3 is CASSFWSRGHEKLFF. In DNA, the CDR3 is TGTGCCAGCAGCTTTTGGAGCAGGGGGCATGAAAAACTGTTTTTT.